Listed below are T cell receptor beta chains from one sample, sequenced in a study of molecular identifiers for immune sequencing clone quantification. One entry per CDR3 protein, called by TCRdb with MiXCR from the PCR reads. Seen here are over 550,000 distinct CDR3 sequences, 25% observed once, and the top ten hold about 0.84%. Sequenced: naive CD8+ T cells from blood, with Jurkat cell RNA spiked in. The receptors were gathered from a human donor in good health. Some libraries in this study had Jurkat cell RNA spiked in. CDR3s include the opening cysteine and the closing phenylalanine or tryptophan.

j_call v_call cdr3_aa
TRBJ2-7 TRBV12-3/TRBV12-4 CASSPSRGRHIYEQYF
TRBJ2-7 TRBV4-3 CASSAAGGYAQYF
TRBJ2-2 TRBV2 CASKDNSGRTGELFF
TRBJ2-4 TRBV7-9 CASSLGKFSFVGEENIQYF
TRBJ2-5 TRBV5-1 CASKGPQSGSFQETQYF
TRBJ1-5 TRBV12-3/TRBV12-4 CASSSGTGFADQPQHF
TRBJ1-5 TRBV19 CASSFALSGISDQPQHF
TRBJ2-7 TRBV29-1 CSVPGQGGYEQYF
TRBJ2-3 TRBV5-3 CASSLYRCATDPPSF
TRBJ2-5 TRBV19 CASKAGGGTQYF
TRBJ1-1 TRBV2 CASSPDRTEAFF
TRBJ2-3 TRBV11-2 CASSLDKGYTDTQYF
TRBJ2-3 TRBV3-1 CASSQDLLALGTQYF
TRBJ2-1 TRBV6-5 CASSYGTGVGNEQFF
TRBJ1-2 TRBV3-1 CASSPGTPRHGYTF
TRBJ2-7 TRBV28 CASSFASGSSYEQYF
TRBJ1-1 TRBV13 CASSSLRGTEAFF
TRBJ1-3 TRBV4-3 CASSQKTARSGNTIYF
TRBJ1-1 TRBV6-2/TRBV6-3 CASSYSGAEYMNTEAFF
TRBJ2-5 TRBV7-9 CASSPLGMQGLQETQYF
TRBJ2-3 TRBV6-5 CASSYGATQYF
TRBJ2-5 TRBV12-5 CASGSLETQYF
TRBJ1-3 TRBV7-2 CASSLSQRTGNTIYF
TRBJ2-1 TRBV28 CASSSSGYSDRGRQFF
TRBJ2-2 TRBV2 CASRPGLSLGTGELFF
TRBJ2-1 TRBV4-3 CASSQERRGGGNEQFF
TRBJ2-2 TRBV2 CASSGKSHTGELFF
TRBJ2-5 TRBV7-9 CASSPPNRRQTQYF
TRBJ2-6 TRBV27 CASSDESSGANVLTF
TRBJ2-3 TRBV7-3 CASSSTSGRADTQYF
TRBJ1-4 TRBV12-3/TRBV12-4 CASSLTLGSEKLFF